This TCR beta chain was captured by sequencing in a study of blood T cell repertoires in COVID-19. Study context: The study drew acute and convalescent COVID-19 samples from the United States, Italy and Spain. The cDNA or gDNA used as material had been derived from T cells, B-cell-depleted T cells, or PBMCs.

The CDR3 runs to 14 residues. V lost 4 bases and J lost 6, with 12 bases in between. Germline values: CDR1 KGHDR, CDR2 SFDVKD. In the source study's methods: Nucleated cell counts were estimated from reference gene primer amplification. Some clones are missing from TCRdb's copy, which holds only in-frame ones; the method was immunoSEQ multiplex PCR. The V and J calls and clone size are taken from that table; D and trimming were inferred from the DNA. The sample comprises about 170,000 clones, over 80% of which are singletons, and around 10% rests with the top ten. This clonotype was obtained from a woman of 80 years or more with active or convalescent COVID-19. The specimen sequenced was peripheral blood. The rearrangement joins TRBV24-1 to TRBJ2-1; D unresolved. The CDR3 loop is CATSDRGSGNEQFF. CDR3 nucleotides: TGTGCCACCAGTGACCGAGGTTCTGGCAATGAGCAGTTCTTC.